A single sample gave rise to the 17 T cell receptor beta chains below, sequenced in a study of OX40 agonist ivuxolimab in advanced cancers. Data came from immunoSEQ multiplex PCR; TCRdb stores just in-frame clones and leaves some out. The repertoire holds under 45,000 clones, with about 76% as singletons. Source: CD4+ or CD8+ T cells sorted from blood, taken in a trial of the OX40 agonist ivuxolimab. The receptors originated from an adult with an advanced solid tumor such as melanoma, head and neck, liver or kidney cancer.

This clone was observed a few times. The J gene is TRBJ1-3, the V gene TRBV2, with 9 bases aligning to TRBD1. The germline gives CDR1 SNHLY, CDR2 FYNNEI. J gave up 4 bases and V 8 bases, and 9 bases lay outside the gene matches. The CDR3 totals 15 residues. CDR3 sequence reads: CASAQQGAEGNTIYF. CDR3 in DNA: TGTGCCAGCGCCCAACAGGGGGCAGAAGGAAACACCATATATTTT. Full variable domain (outside the CDR3, taken from reference TRBV2 and TRBJ1-3): EPEVTQTPSHQVTQMGQEVILRCVPISNHLYFYWYRQILGQKVEFLVSFYNNEISEKSEIFDDQFSVERPDGSNFTLKIRSTKLEDSAMYFCASAQQGAEGNTIYFGEGSWLTVV.

This chain uses TRBV19 with TRBJ1-2; the D is unclear. This CDR3 spans 13 amino acids. V shed 5 bases and J shed 4 bases, with 11 bases lying between them. The germline CDR1 and CDR2 sequences are LNHDA and SQIVND (reference sequence). The CDR3 DNA reads as TGTGCCAGTAGTGCGTTAGGCCCCTATGGCTACACCTTC. Its protein is CASSALGPYGYTF. Full variable domain (outside the CDR3, taken from reference TRBV19 and TRBJ1-2): DGGITQSPKYLFRKEGQNVTLSCEQNLNHDAMYWYRQDPGQGLRLIYYSQIVNDFQKGDIAEGYSVSREKKESFPLTVTSAQKNPTAFYLCASSALGPYGYTFGSGTRLTVV.

The count of this clone is one. This chain connects TRBV2 to TRBJ1-3; TRBD1 matches at 10 bases. The V gene's germline CDR1 is SNHLY and CDR2 FYNNEI. V was pared by 5 bases and J by 2 bases, with 6 bases of the junction left unmatched. CDR3 length equals 16 residues. The CDR3 region is CASSNGGQGAGNTIYF. In nucleotides, the CDR3 is TGTGCCAGCAGTAACGGAGGACAGGGGGCTGGAAACACCATATATTTT.

The chain carries TRBV4-1 and TRBJ1-5; possible D gene TRBD1, 5 bases. V was clipped by 0 bases and J by 10 bases, with 16 bases between them. CDR1 MGHRA and CDR2 YSYEKL come from the germline V gene. The CDR3 covers 15 residues. In nucleotides, the CDR3 is TGCGCCAGCAGCCAAGATGCGGGGACTTGGTTACCCCAGCATTTT. Translating it yields CASSQDAGTWLPQHF.

The chain carries TRBV6-5 and TRBJ2-7; D uncertain. V lost 8 bases and J 0 bases, leaving 8 bases between the germline ends. CDR3 length: 12 amino acids. Germline CDR1 reads MNHEY; CDR2 reads SVGAGI. The CDR3 nucleotides are TGTGCCAGCGTAGGGAACTCCTACGAGCAGTACTTC. Translating gives CASVGNSYEQYF.

The chain has TRBV6-1 and TRBJ1-1, with no clear D. The CDR3 is 14 amino acids. The germline V and J ends were trimmed by 2 bases and 4 bases, with 11 bases remaining between them. Germline V lookup: CDR1 MNHNS, CDR2 SASEGT. Here the CDR3 reads CASSETAVVTEAFF. The CDR3 DNA reads TGTGCCAGCAGTGAAACAGCCGTGGTCACTGAAGCTTTCTTT.

This chain connects TRBV6-5 to TRBJ1-1; no clear D. The V gene's germline CDR1 is MNHEY and CDR2 SVGAGI. Trimming took off 0 bases at V and 0 bases at J, with 8 bases between the two ends. The CDR3 consists of 15 residues. This chain's CDR3 is CASSYSRYMNTEAFF. The CDR3 coding sequence is TGTGCCAGCAGTTACTCGCGGTACATGAACACTGAAGCTTTCTTT.

The chain carries TRBV4-1 and TRBJ2-7; D gene ambiguous. Germline CDR1 and CDR2: MGHRA and YSYEKL. V lost 2 bases, J lost 3 bases, and 8 bases lay in between. This CDR3 contains 13 residues. The CDR3 loop is CASSQSDGYEQYV. CDR3 nucleotide sequence: TGCGCCAGCAGCCAATCGGACGGCTACGAGCAGTACGTC.

This sequence joins TRBV10-3 and TRBJ2-1, with 11 bases fitting TRBD1. V trimming: 9 bases; J trimming: 2 bases; junction bases outside the gene matches: 3. CDR1 and CDR2 from the germline V gene are ENHRY and SYGVKD. The CDR3 totals 14 residues. In nucleotides, the CDR3 is TGTGCCATTTCGGGACAGGGGGCCTACAATGAGCAGTTCTTC. Protein product: CAISGQGAYNEQFF.

The CDR3: CASSYIGNTIYF. The CDR3 nucleotides are TGTGCCAGCAGTTATATCGGAAACACCATATATTTT. This rearrangement joins TRBV6-5 to TRBJ1-3, with no clear D. CDR3 length: 12 amino acids. The V end lost 3 bases, the J end lost 4 bases, and 4 bases lay between the germline ends. Looked up from germline, CDR1 is MNHEY and CDR2 is SVGAGI.

The gene calls are TRBV7-2 and TRBJ2-1, with 11 bases aligning to TRBD1. The germline CDR1 and CDR2 sequences are SGHTA and FQGNSA. The CDR3 spans 15 residues. V was pared by 6 bases and J by 3 bases, with 4 bases of the junction left unmatched. The chain's CDR3 is CASSKGTGGYNEQFF. The CDR3 DNA is TGTGCCAGCAGTAAGGGGACAGGGGGCTACAATGAGCAGTTCTTC. The variable domain in full, with the rest retrieved from reference TRBV7-2 and TRBJ2-1, is GAGVSQSPSNKVTEKGKDVELRCDPISGHTALYWYRQSLGQGLEFLIYFQGNSAPDKSGLPSDRFSAERTGGSVSTLTIQRTQQEDSAVYLCASSKGTGGYNEQFFGPGTRLTVL.

This chain uses TRBV11-3 with TRBJ1-1, with 7 nucleotides matching TRBD1. This CDR3 comprises 13 residues. The germline CDR1 and CDR2 sequences are SGHNT and YENEEA. J was trimmed by 3 bases and V by 5 bases; bases with no gene match: 3. DNA of the CDR3: TGTGCCAGCAGCCCCGGGACAGACACTGAAGCTTTCTTT. This encodes CASSPGTDTEAFF.

V usage is TRBV15 and J usage is TRBJ2-1; 14 bases line up with TRBD2. Germline-derived CDR1 and CDR2 are LNHNV and YYDKDF (reference sequence). This CDR3 has 16 amino acids. Trimming took 3 bases from V and 6 from J; bases not matched to a gene: 4. This chain's CDR3 is CATSRTSGGAGNEQFF. The CDR3 nucleotides are TGTGCCACCAGCAGGACTAGCGGGGGGGCCGGCAATGAGCAGTTCTTC.

The chain uses TRBV27 and TRBJ2-7, with D uncertain. Germline V CDR1 and CDR2: MNHEY, SMNVEV (reference sequence). The CDR3 extends over 12 amino acids. Trimming removed 5 bases from V and 7 bases from J, with 12 bases in between. This CDR3 reads CASSPLTGEQYF. CDR3 coding DNA: TGTGCCAGCAGTCCTCTCACGGGTGAGCAGTACTTC.

This clone was seen once. The chain has TRBV19 and TRBJ2-6; TRBD1 matches 10 bases. V shed 5 bases, J shed 2 bases, and the junction held 0 bases outside the gene matches. Germline values: CDR1 LNHDA, CDR2 SQIVND (reference sequence). CDR3 size: 15 residues. CDR3 sequence: CASSGQGAGANVLTF. The CDR3 bases are TGTGCCAGTAGTGGACAGGGGGCTGGGGCCAACGTCCTGACTTTC. Supplemented by reference TRBV19 and TRBJ2-6, the full variable domain reads DGGITQSPKYLFRKEGQNVTLSCEQNLNHDAMYWYRQDPGQGLRLIYYSQIVNDFQKGDIAEGYSVSREKKESFPLTVTSAQKNPTAFYLCASSGQGAGANVLTFGAGSRLTVL.

This CDR3 reads CASSKGFSPLHF. The CDR3 bases are TGTGCCAGCAGTAAGGGATTTTCACCCCTCCACTTT. This chain links TRBV25-1 with TRBJ1-6; D is ambiguous. Per the germline V gene, CDR1 is MGHDK and CDR2 is SYGVNS. The CDR3 covers 12 residues. Trimming cost V 5 bases and J 9 bases, with 8 bases left between them.

The chain has TRBV6-5 and TRBJ2-1; 7 bases align to TRBD2. This CDR3 is 13 amino acids long. With V trimmed by 7 bases and J by 13 bases, 13 bases remained unmatched. The germline V gene encodes CDR1 MNHEY and CDR2 SVGAGI. CDR3 amino acids: CASTSWGGRNQFF. CDR3 sequence (DNA): TGTGCCAGCACCTCGTGGGGGGGACGGAACCAGTTCTTC.